This TCR beta chain was sequenced during a study of OX40 agonist ivuxolimab in advanced cancers. In terms of the full investigation: The costimulatory receptor OX40 (CD134) was targeted by ivuxolimab, a fully human IgG2 agonistic monoclonal antibody. Intravenous ivuxolimab was administered to patients every 2 weeks at six dose levels: 0.01, 0.1, 0.3, 1.5, 3 and 10 mg/kg. Among the 52 dose-escalation patients, approximately 20 had hepatocellular carcinoma, approximately 15 melanoma, 9 renal cell carcinoma and 9 head and neck cancer. A male proportion of roughly 80% and a mean age of about 60 years, ranging from about 23 to 90, were recorded for the dose-escalation cohort. Prior anti-PD-1, anti-PD-L1 or anti-CTLA-4 therapy was permitted, and checkpoint inhibitors had been received by less than 45% of dose-escalation patients. Three dose-escalation patients achieved partial responses, one with hepatocellular carcinoma and two with cutaneous melanoma. Peripheral TCRbeta sequencing aimed to test whether ivuxolimab altered TCR sequence diversity and caused clonal T-cell expansion. The paper reports the monotherapy dose-escalation portion (N of about 54 patients) of the phase I ivuxolimab trial.

Genomic DNA was extracted from sorted cells for sequencing of the TCRbeta CDR3 region. TCRbeta CDR3 regions were sequenced using the immunoSEQ Assay. This is the immuneACCESS table as TCRdb keeps it, with only in-frame sequences that have V and J called. A part of the clones is gone; compared with another copy, unresolved V genes explain less than half, and the rest is unexplained. This sample lists about 17,000 clones; around 69% were detected once. The ten largest clones take up approximately 26% of the sample. This clone turned up a few times. Its antigen target is currently unknown. No qualities accompany the bases; no much larger clone lies one base away. Study-wide conclusions, independent of this receptor: Antigen specificity was not determined for the clonally expanded peripheral T cells. In partial responders in the 0.1-3.0 mg/kg groups, normalized peripheral clonal expansion was found to be among the lowest, especially among CD8+ T cells. After ivuxolimab, expanded clones were on average more numerous among CD8+ T cells than among CD4+ T cells. Low levels of normalized T-cell clonal expansion were also shown by some nonresponding patients. At doses from 0.1 to 3.0 mg/kg, clonal expansion was seen in both CD4+ and CD8+ blood T cells between baseline and week 6.

The trial excluded patients who had a history of autoimmune disease or who were on systemic immunosuppression. In every dose cohort, peripheral blood was drawn for TCR sequencing at baseline, cycle 4 day 1, and cycle 7 day 1. Samples were obtained from an open-label, multicenter, first-in-human phase I dose-escalation trial of ivuxolimab. The trial enrolled adults with locally advanced or metastatic head and neck squamous cell, hepatocellular, melanoma or renal cell carcinoma. Before TCR sequencing, CD4+ T cells and CD8+ T cells were sorted from peripheral blood as separate populations. Germline trimming: 4 bases from V, 2 bases from J; junction bases outside gene matches: 4. Taken from the germline V gene, the CDR1 and CDR2 loops are SGHRS and YFSETQ. CDR3 length: 15 amino acids, cysteine to phenylalanine. Only the CDR3 portion is preserved as DNA: 45 bases, with reading frame beginning at the first base.

The source was CD4+ or CD8+ T cells sorted from blood, collected in a trial of the OX40 agonist ivuxolimab. The rearrangement joined TRBV5-1 to TRBJ2-7, and 12 junction bases match TRBD2. This TCR was sampled from an adult with an advanced solid tumor such as melanoma, head and neck, liver or kidney cancer. CDR3 region: CASSHGTSGPYEQYF. The nucleotide sequence reads TGCGCCAGCAGCCACGGGACTAGCGGGCCCTACGAGCAGTACTTC. Reference TRBV5-1 and TRBJ2-7 genes cover what lies past the CDR3, so the full variable domain is KAGVTQTPRYLIKTRGQQVTLSCSPISGHRSVSWYQQTPGQGLQFLFEYFSETQRNKGNFPGRFSGRQFSNSRSEMNVSTLELGDSALYLCASSHGTSGPYEQYFGPGTRLTVT.